This T cell receptor (beta chain) was identified during a study of identifying expanded T cells in peripheral blood. Comment on this clone: Antigen unknown.

The CDR3 extends over 15 amino acids. Germline assignment: CDR1 SGHRS and CDR2 YFSETQ. Trimming left V 4 bases short and J 7 bases short, with 17 bases between. During the collection period, no donor immune events like infections were recorded. General study findings and limits: About 1.2 clones differed between technical replicates, versus about 15 and 19 over time. Clone count variance between approximately 2-week samples rose with total template count.

The protocol was immunoSEQ multiplex PCR, while the TCRdb copy is restricted to in-frame clones and leaves out a portion. The data contain about 91,000 clones, 88% of them singletons. The chain is built from TRBV5-1 and TRBJ1-4, with D unresolved. Specimen: blood. The TCR was taken from a person between 18 and 70 years old in good health. The CDR3 loop reads CASSLISGVGEKLFF. For the CDR3, the DNA is TGCGCCAGCAGCCTAATTTCAGGAGTGGGTGAAAAACTGTTTTTT.